A selection of T cell receptor beta chains follows, all from one sample in a study of a mutant IDH1 vaccine in newly diagnosed glioma. The table came from immunoSEQ multiplex PCR; TCRdb's copy has only in-frame clones and leaves some out. In the table there are roughly 34,000 clones, about nine tenths of which are singletons. Their recognized antigens are unknown. The sample here was PBMCs, taken from a glioma patient whose treatment included an IDH1 peptide vaccine. These receptors all come from a woman in her 40s with glioma. Both conserved end residues are trimmed from each CDR3. Rows give clone size only sometimes, using once, few, many, or a class for an expanded clone.

j_call clone_size v_call cdr3_aa
TRBJ1-1 . TRBV6-5 ASRKLTGAEAF
TRBJ1-2 . TRBV29-1 SVRTGGAYGYT
TRBJ1-5 . TRBV5-8 ASSLDSNQPQH
TRBJ2-7 medium-sized TRBV4-1 ASSQELAGGREQY
TRBJ2-7 . TRBV5-1 ASSIGQAYEQY
TRBJ2-4 . TRBV7-2 ASSRPVAGENIQY
TRBJ1-2 . TRBV6-1 ASSEDRGGIYGYT
TRBJ1-1 . TRBV5-1 ASSLTRDTEAF
TRBJ2-3 . TRBV6-1 ASSASSGDTQY
TRBJ2-5 . TRBV7-2 ASSWTQLWETQY
TRBJ2-7 . TRBV5-4 ASSLGGQGSYEQY
TRBJ1-3 . TRBV10-3 AISEKAGSGNTIY
TRBJ1-6 . TRBV6-5 ASSPGQGNSPLH
TRBJ2-1 . TRBV10-3 AISEDRAVLNEQF
TRBJ1-2 . TRBV6-6 ASSTQGAPDYGYT
TRBJ1-2 . TRBV27 ASSPHGQFNYGYT
TRBJ2-3 . TRBV5-1 ASSFRGRSTDTQY
TRBJ2-7 once TRBV5-5 ASSYLTEPYEQY
TRBJ2-7 . TRBV7-9 ASSRIAGTLSEQY
TRBJ2-7 . TRBV19 ASSIDAGSYEQY
TRBJ2-3 once TRBV7-2 ASSRVASGRTDTQY
TRBJ2-2 . TRBV5-1 ASRGLRANTGELF
TRBJ2-5 . TRBV10-3 AISEGTSWETQY
TRBJ2-5 . TRBV10-3 AISGTGGKETQY
TRBJ1-1 . TRBV6-1 ASSAFRVSTEAF
TRBJ1-2 . TRBV10-3 AISIGTAINYGYT
TRBJ2-7 . TRBV6-5 ASSLRLAGWNEQY
TRBJ2-2 . TRBV18 ASSPNLDQTNTGELF